This TCR beta chain was captured in a study of T cell responses to AZD1222 COVID-19 vaccine (dated by TCRdb to about 2021). Study-wide context: Because spike-specific TCR depth and breadth did not differ between the two schedules, AZD1222 recipients who got a second dose at roughly 4 weeks were pooled with those who got a second dose at roughly 12 weeks. A total of approximately 250 trial participants underwent TCR sequencing, of whom about 200 had received two doses of AZD1222 and some 26 had received two doses of the MenACWY control vaccine. Trial participants were enrolled by age into subgroups of 18-55, 56-69 and 70-plus years, and approximately 150, 30 and 60 TCR-sequenced participants, respectively, were included in these subgroups.

Concerning this clone: Its specific antigen is unknown. Qualities for individual bases were not recorded, and no much larger clone is one base off.

The CDR3 numbers 16 residues from cysteine through phenylalanine. The entry retains the CDR3 DNA only, 48 bases that are in frame from base 1. CDR1 and CDR2, looked up from the germline V gene (reference sequence), are SEHNR and FQNEAQ. Ends trimmed: V by 5 bases, J by 5 bases; bases unmatched to a gene: 14. The intended sense of this specimen's time point label: baseline before first vaccination. The vaccinee samples were drawn from two UK trials, COV001 and COV002, one of which was a single-blind randomized controlled phase 2/3 trial testing AZD1222 (ChAdOx1 nCoV-19) in healthy adults. For TCRbeta chain sequencing, PBMC samples from trial participants were taken at day 0 and at day 28 after the second dose. Study-wide conclusions, independent of this receptor: Participants were mostly white British, with more females than males. The authors suggested clonal diversity may have been underestimated. A significant rise in spike-specific TCR breadth and depth was observed after two AZD1222 doses relative to day 0 and relative to MenACWY recipients. The 56-69-year group was small, and its depth increase did not reach significance, likely because of low power. The whole spike protein was spanned by vaccine-associated CD4 TCRs, and dominant responses were seen in regions 160-218 and 743-854. Reportedly, close to half of the unique spike-specific TCRs recognized epitopes lying outside the regions that are mutated in the B.1.351 and B.1.1.7 variants. Conclusions about previously exposed vaccinees were limited because only six AZD1222 recipients were SARS-CoV-2 seropositive at baseline. Because no day 14 peak-response samples were available, the repertoires could be characterized only after the peak T cell response.

The CDR3 regions of human TCRbeta chains were subjected to immunosequencing. The authors' pipeline ran thus. TCRs in the repertoires were matched against a reference library of SARS-CoV-2-specific TCRs that had been generated with the MIRA antigen-specificity platform. Breadth meant the fraction of unique TCRs that were SARS-CoV-2-associated, whereas depth meant the fraction of total T cells that were SARS-CoV-2-associated. Each spike-specific TCR was assigned to its reactive spike region and to a CD4 or CD8 class using the MIRA data. Log10-transformed breadth and depth values were compared by one-way ANOVA with Sidak's multiple comparisons tests. The source is immuneACCESS, and TCRdb retained only in-frame sequences with V and J called. Part of the clones is not carried over; for the studies checked, unresolved V genes explain less than half of this, and the remainder is unexplained. Clonal size and the V and J genes are those of that table, whereas D and trimming came from the DNA. This sample comprises 90,000 to 120,000 clones, approximately 96% of them detected only once. Roughly 2% of the sample comes from the top ten.

This receptor was taken from an adult in good health. The V and J segments used are TRBV7-9 and TRBJ2-5, with 7 central nucleotides matching TRBD2. The sample consisted of peripheral blood, taken on day 0 of AZD1222 vaccination. The encoded CDR3 is CASSLDWRGMTETQYF. DNA sequence: TGTGCCAGCAGCCTCGATTGGCGGGGGATGACGGAGACCCAGTACTTC.